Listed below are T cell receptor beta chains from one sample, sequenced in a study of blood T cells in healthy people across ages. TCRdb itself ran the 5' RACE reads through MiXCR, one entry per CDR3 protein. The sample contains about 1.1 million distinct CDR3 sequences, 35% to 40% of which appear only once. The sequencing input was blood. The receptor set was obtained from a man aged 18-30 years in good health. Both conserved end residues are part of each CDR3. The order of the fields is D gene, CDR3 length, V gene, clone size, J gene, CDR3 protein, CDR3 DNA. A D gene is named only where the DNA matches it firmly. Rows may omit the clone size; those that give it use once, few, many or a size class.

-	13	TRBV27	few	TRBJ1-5	CASSLSGSQPQHF	TGTGCCAGCAGTTTATCTGGGTCCCAGCCCCAGCATTTT
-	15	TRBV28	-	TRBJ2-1	CASSLGGEFINEQFF	TGTGCCAGCAGTTTAGGGGGAGAATTTATTAATGAGCAGTTCTTC
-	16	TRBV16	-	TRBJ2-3	CASSPAASISTDTQYF	TGTGCCAGCAGCCCCGCGGCCTCGATTAGCACAGATACGCAGTATTTT
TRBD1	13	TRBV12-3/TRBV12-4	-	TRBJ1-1	CAGSPTGSTEAFF	TGTGCCGGCAGTCCGACAGGGAGCACTGAAGCTTTCTTT
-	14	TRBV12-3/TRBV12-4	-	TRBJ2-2	CASSFSPNTGELFF	TGTGCCAGCAGTTTTAGCCCGAACACCGGGGAGCTGTTTTTT
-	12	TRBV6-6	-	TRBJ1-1	CASEPRGARAFF	TGTGCCAGCGAGCCTCGGGGGGCGCGGGCTTTCTTT
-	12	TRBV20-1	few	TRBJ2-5	CSASWRGETQYF	TGCAGTGCTAGTTGGCGAGGGGAGACCCAGTACTTC
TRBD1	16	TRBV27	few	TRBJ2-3	CASRLLSRGQFDTQYF	TGTGCCAGCAGGCTTCTCAGTAGGGGACAGTTCGATACGCAGTATTTT
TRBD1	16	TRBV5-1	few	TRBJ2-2	CASSWAVGQYTGELFF	TGCGCCAGCAGCTGGGCGGTGGGACAGTACACCGGGGAGCTGTTTTTT
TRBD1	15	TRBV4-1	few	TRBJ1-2	CASSQVGQGYYGYTF	TGCGCCAGCAGCCAAGTCGGACAGGGGTACTATGGCTACACCTTC
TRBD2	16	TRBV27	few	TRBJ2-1	CASSLGYGTTYGEQFF	TGTGCCAGCAGTCTAGGTTATGGGACTACCTACGGTGAGCAGTTCTTC
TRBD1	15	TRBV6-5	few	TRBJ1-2	CASSKDRGDYYGYTF	TGTGCCAGCAGTAAGGACAGGGGCGACTACTATGGCTACACCTTC
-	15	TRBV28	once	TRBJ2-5	CASTNGGHYQETQYF	TGTGCCAGCACCAACGGAGGCCATTACCAAGAGACCCAGTACTTC
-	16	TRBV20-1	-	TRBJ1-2	CSARPDSDAFIYGYTF	TGCAGTGCTAGGCCTGATTCGGACGCATTCATATATGGCTACACCTTC
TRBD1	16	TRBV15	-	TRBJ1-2	CATSRTGGISINGYTF	TGTGCCACCAGCAGGACAGGGGGCATTTCTATTAATGGCTACACCTTC
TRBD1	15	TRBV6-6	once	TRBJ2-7	CASSGSGTGDYEQYF	TGTGCCAGCAGTGGATCCGGGACAGGGGATTACGAGCAGTACTTC
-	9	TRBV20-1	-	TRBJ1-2	CSAPAGYTF	TGCAGTGCCCCCGCTGGCTACACCTTC
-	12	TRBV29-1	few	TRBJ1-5	CSVGNSNQPQHF	TGCAGCGTTGGGAATAGCAATCAGCCCCAGCATTTT
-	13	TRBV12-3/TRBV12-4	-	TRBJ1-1	CVSRPGVGAEAFF	TGTGTCAGCAGACCAGGGGTAGGCGCTGAAGCTTTCTTT
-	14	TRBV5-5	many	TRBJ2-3	CASSLDGGTDTQYF	TGTGCCAGCAGCTTGGACGGGGGCACAGATACGCAGTATTTT
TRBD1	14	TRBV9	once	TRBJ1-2	CASSDCRGKGGYTF	TGTGCCAGCAGCGACTGCAGGGGGAAAGGTGGCTACACCTTC
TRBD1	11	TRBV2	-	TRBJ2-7	CATRGFYEQYF	TGTGCCACCAGGGGGTTCTACGAGCAGTACTTC
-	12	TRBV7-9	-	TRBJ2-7	CASSRHNYEQYF	TGTGCCAGCAGCCGTCATAACTACGAGCAGTACTTC
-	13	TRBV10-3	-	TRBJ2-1	CAIRSEGHNEQFF	TGTGCCATCAGGTCGGAGGGTCACAATGAGCAGTTCTTC
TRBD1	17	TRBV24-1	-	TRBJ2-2	CATSDSRTGLNTGELFF	TGTGCCACCAGTGATTCCCGGACAGGGTTGAACACCGGGGAGCTGTTTTTT
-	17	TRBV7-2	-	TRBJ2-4	CASSLDNPGLAKNIQYF	TGTGCCAGCAGCTTAGATAATCCGGGGCTAGCCAAAAACATTCAGTACTTC
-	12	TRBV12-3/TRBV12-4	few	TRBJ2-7	CASRLHSYEQYF	TGTGCCAGCAGGTTACACTCCTACGAGCAGTACTTC
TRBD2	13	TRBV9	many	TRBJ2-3	CASSVAGADTQYF	TGTGCCAGCAGTGTAGCGGGGGCAGATACGCAGTATTTT
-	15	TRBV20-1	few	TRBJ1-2	CSARDSKVSNYGYTF	TGCAGTGCTAGAGATAGTAAAGTATCTAACTATGGCTACACCTTC